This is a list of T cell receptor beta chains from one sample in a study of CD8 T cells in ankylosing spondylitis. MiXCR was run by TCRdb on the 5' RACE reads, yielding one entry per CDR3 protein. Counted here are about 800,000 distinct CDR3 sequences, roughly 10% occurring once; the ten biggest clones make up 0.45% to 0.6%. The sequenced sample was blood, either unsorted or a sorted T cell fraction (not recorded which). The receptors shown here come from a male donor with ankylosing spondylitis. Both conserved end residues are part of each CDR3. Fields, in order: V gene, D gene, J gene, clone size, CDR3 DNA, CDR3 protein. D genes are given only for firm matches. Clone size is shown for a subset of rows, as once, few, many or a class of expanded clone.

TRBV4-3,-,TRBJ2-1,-,TGCGCCAGCAGCCAAGACTCAGGGATAGGTGAGCAGTTCTTC,CASSQDSGIGEQFF
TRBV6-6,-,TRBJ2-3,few,TGTGCCACCTACCGGGGCCCCATAACGCAGTATTTT,CATYRGPITQYF
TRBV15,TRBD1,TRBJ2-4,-,TGTGCCACCAGCAGACTCGACAGGGGCGCGTGGAACATTCAGTACTTC,CATSRLDRGAWNIQYF
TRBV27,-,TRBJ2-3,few,TGTGCCAGCAGTTCGGACTCGAGCACAGATACGCAGTATTTT,CASSSDSSTDTQYF
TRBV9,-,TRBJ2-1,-,TGTGCCAGCAGCGACCCGCGAGGGGGGGATGAGCAGTTCTTC,CASSDPRGGDEQFF
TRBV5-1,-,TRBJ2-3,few,TGCGCCAGCAGCTTGTTATTGTTCGACCTATCCACAGATACGCAGTATTTT,CASSLLLFDLSTDTQYF
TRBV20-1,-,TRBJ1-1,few,TGCAGTGCTCGTTCCGTATGGGTGCGGGAGCTGGGCACTGAAGCTTTCTTT,CSARSVWVRELGTEAFF
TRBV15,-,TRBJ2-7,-,TGTGCCACCACGGAAAGGGCGGGTGAGGTCGAGCAGTACTTC,CATTERAGEVEQYF
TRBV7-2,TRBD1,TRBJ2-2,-,TGTGCCAGCAGGGGACAGGCGAACACCGGGGAGCTGTTTTTT,CASRGQANTGELFF
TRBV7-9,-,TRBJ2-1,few,TGTGCCAACCAAGAAGGACACGATGAGCAGTTCTTC,CANQEGHDEQFF
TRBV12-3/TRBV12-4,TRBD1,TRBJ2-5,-,TGTGCCAGCAGTTTCTGGACAGGAGTTCAAGAGACCCAGTACTTC,CASSFWTGVQETQYF
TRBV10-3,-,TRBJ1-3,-,TGTGCCATCAGTGTGAGGAGGAACTCTGGAAACACCATATATTTT,CAISVRRNSGNTIYF
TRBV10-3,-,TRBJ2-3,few,TGTGCCATCAGTGATTGGGGGGATACGCAGTATTTT,CAISDWGDTQYF
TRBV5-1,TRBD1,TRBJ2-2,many,TGCGCCAGCAGCGGAGGGGACAGGGGATACACCGGGGAGCTGTTTTTT,CASSGGDRGYTGELFF
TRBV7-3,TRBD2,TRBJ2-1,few,TGTGCCAGCAGCTTATGGGCCGGGACTAGCTACAATGAGCAGTTCTTC,CASSLWAGTSYNEQFF
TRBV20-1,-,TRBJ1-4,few,TGCAGTGCTCCGATATCAACTAATGAAAAACTGTTTTTT,CSAPISTNEKLFF
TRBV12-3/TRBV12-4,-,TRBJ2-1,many,TGTGCCAGCAGTTTGGGGCGGGCGTCCTACAATGAGCAGTTCTTC,CASSLGRASYNEQFF
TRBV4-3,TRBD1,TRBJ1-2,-,TGCGCCAGCAGCCAAGATCCCCACAGGGGGGACTATGGCTACACCTTC,CASSQDPHRGDYGYTF
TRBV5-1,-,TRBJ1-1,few,TGCGCCAGCAGCTTAACAACGGACGCTGAAGCTTTCTTT,CASSLTTDAEAFF
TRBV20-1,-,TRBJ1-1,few,TGCAGTGCTATCAACTACGTTCACATGAACACTGAAGCTTTCTTT,CSAINYVHMNTEAFF
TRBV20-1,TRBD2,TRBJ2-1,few,TGCAGTGCTAGAGGCCCAGGGTTGGCGGGAGGTAACGATGAGCAGTTCTTC,CSARGPGLAGGNDEQFF
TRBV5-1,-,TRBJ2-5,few,TGCGCCAGCAGCTTGTTCTCCCAAGAGACCCAGTACTTC,CASSLFSQETQYF
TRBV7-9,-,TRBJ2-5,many,TGTGCCAGCAGCCCATCTGGGGGACAAGAGACCCAGTACTTC,CASSPSGGQETQYF
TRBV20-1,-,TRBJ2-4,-,TGCAGTGCTAGAGTGACGGGGGCTGGCATTCAGTACTTC,CSARVTGAGIQYF
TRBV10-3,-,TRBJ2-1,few,TGTGCCATCTCAGGGAACCCCGGGTACAATGAGCAGTTCTTC,CAISGNPGYNEQFF
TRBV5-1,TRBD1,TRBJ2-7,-,TGCGCCAGCAGCTACTACTCGAGAGGGGGCCGCGAGCAGTACTTC,CASSYYSRGGREQYF
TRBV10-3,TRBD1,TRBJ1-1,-,TGTGCCATCAGTGTTGCAGGGGGCCCGAACACTGAAGCTTTCTTT,CAISVAGGPNTEAFF
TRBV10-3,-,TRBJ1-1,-,TGTGCCATCAGCGGGGCCGGGACGGTCAACACTGAAGCTTTCTTT,CAISGAGTVNTEAFF
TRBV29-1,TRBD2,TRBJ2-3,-,TGCAGCGTTGGGGGACTAGCTACCACGCAGTATTTT,CSVGGLATTQYF
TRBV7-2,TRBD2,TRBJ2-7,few,TGTGCCAGCAGCTTAGCCGGGACTAGCGCAAGGAACGAGCAGTACTTC,CASSLAGTSARNEQYF
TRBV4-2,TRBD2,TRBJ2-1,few,TGTGCCAGCAGCCCGGGTCTAGCGGAGACCTACAATGAGCAGTTCTTC,CASSPGLAETYNEQFF
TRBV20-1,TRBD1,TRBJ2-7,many,TGCAGTGGCTCCGGGACAGGGGGCTCCTACGAGCAGTACTTC,CSGSGTGGSYEQYF
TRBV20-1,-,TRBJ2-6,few,TGCAGTGCTAGCGTTGGGGGGTCGGGGGCCAACGTCCTGACTTTC,CSASVGGSGANVLTF
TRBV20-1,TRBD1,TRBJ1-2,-,TGCAGTGGACGGACAGGGGCAAACTATGGCTACACCTTC,CSGRTGANYGYTF
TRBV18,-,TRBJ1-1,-,TGTGCCAGCTCACCACCGGGCAAAGGGAACACTGAAGCTTTCTTT,CASSPPGKGNTEAFF
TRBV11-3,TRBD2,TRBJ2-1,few,TGTGCCAGCAGCTTAAGGTGGACTAGCGGGAGTAACAATGAGCAGTTCTTC,CASSLRWTSGSNNEQFF
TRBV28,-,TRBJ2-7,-,TGTGCCAGCAGTTCACTTGAGCTTTCGAACTACGAGCAGTACTTC,CASSSLELSNYEQYF
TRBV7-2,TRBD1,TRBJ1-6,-,TGTGCCAGCAGGGACAGGGAGAGTCAACCCCTCCACTTT,CASRDRESQPLHF
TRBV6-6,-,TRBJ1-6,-,TGTGCCAGCAGTTACCAGAATTCACCCCTCCACTTT,CASSYQNSPLHF
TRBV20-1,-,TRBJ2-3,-,TGCAGTGCTAGAGATCCCTTAGATACGCAGTATTTT,CSARDPLDTQYF
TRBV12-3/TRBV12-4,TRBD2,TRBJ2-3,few,TGTGCCAGCAGTTTAGGGACTAGTGGCGCAGATACGCAGTATTTT,CASSLGTSGADTQYF
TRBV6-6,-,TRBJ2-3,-,TGTGCCAGCATGTCGCGTACGCAGTATTTT,CASMSRTQYF
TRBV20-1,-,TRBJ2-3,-,TGCAGTGCTAGGGGTTTGGGGCGCACAGATACGCAGTATTTT,CSARGLGRTDTQYF
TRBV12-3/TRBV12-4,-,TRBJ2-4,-,TGTGCCAGCAGTTCCTCCCGAATAGGCAAAAACATTCAGTACTTC,CASSSSRIGKNIQYF
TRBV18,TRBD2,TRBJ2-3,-,TGTGCCAGCTCATATCTAGCGGGAGCGGATACGCAGTATTTT,CASSYLAGADTQYF
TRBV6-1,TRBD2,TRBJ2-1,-,TGTGCCATCCGACAATTAGCGGGGAATGAGCAGTTCTTC,CAIRQLAGNEQFF
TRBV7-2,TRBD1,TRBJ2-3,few,TGTGCCAGCAGCACGACAGGGGGCCCGGATACGCAGTATTTT,CASSTTGGPDTQYF
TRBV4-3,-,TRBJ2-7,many,TGTGCCAGCAGCAGGGATTCAAGCTCCTACGAGCAGTACTTC,CASSRDSSSYEQYF
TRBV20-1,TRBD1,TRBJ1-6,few,TGCAGTGCTACAAACAGGGGTGAAACTTCACCCCTCCACTTT,CSATNRGETSPLHF
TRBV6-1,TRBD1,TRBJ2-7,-,TGTGCCAGCAGCCAACTAAGTTGGGACAGGGCCTACGAGCAGTACTTC,CASSQLSWDRAYEQYF
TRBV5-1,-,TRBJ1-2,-,TGCGCCAGCAGCTTGGACTCCCTGGACTATGGCTACACCTTC,CASSLDSLDYGYTF
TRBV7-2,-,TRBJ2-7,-,-,CASSFGEGAYEQYF
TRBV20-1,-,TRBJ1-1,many,TGCAGTGCTAGAGGAAGTAACTATAACACTGAAGCTTTCTTT,CSARGSNYNTEAFF
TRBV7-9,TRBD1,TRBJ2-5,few,TGTGCCAGCAGCGGGGACAGGGTCAGGGAGACCCAGTACTTC,CASSGDRVRETQYF